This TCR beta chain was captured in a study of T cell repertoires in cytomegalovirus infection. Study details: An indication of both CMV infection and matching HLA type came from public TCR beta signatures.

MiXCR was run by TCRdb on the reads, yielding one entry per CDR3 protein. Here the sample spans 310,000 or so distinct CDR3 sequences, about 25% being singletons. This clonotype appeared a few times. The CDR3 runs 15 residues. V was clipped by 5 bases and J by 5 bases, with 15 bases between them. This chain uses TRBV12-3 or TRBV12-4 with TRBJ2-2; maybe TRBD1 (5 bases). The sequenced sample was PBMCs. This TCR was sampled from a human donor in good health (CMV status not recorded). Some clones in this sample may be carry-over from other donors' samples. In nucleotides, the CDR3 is TGTGCCAGCAGTCCTTTTAGGGGCACAACCGGGGAGCTGTTTTTT. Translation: CASSPFRGTTGELFF.